This T cell receptor beta chain was identified during a study of CD4+ T cells in melanoma. Notes on the study in general: A reported correlation linked neoantigen-specific CD4+ T cells to CD8+, macrophage and B cell function. In melanoma, neoantigen-specific CD4+ T cells reportedly differed in differentiation state.

This clone was observed once. Antigen: not known. Assay: immunoSEQ multiplex PCR; the TCRdb copy retains only in-frame clones and omits some. Of roughly 110,000 clones in the sample, about 90% were seen once. This TCR came from a human donor with melanoma. Sequencing was done on a sample of peripheral blood.

DNA for the CDR3: TGCGCCAGCAGCTTGGAGGGACATCAGCCCCAGCATTTT. Encoded protein: CASSLEGHQPQHF. The rearrangement uses TRBV5-1 and TRBJ1-5; D might be TRBD1 (5 bases). This CDR3 has 13 amino acids. Trimming removed 0 bases from V and 5 bases from J, with 6 bases in between. CDR1 and CDR2 from the germline V gene are SGHRS and YFSETQ.